The 23 T cell receptor beta chains below all came from one sample that was sequenced in a study of EBV T-cell therapy then PD-1 blockade in nasopharyngeal carcinoma. No antigen has been identified for these receptors. Method: immunoSEQ multiplex PCR; TCRdb's copy keeps in-frame clones and lacks some. In the table there are around 22,000 clones, 82% of which are singletons. The treatment denotes: AdE1-LMPpoly-expanded autologous EBV-specific T-cell therapy followed by anti-PD-1 nivolumab. Source: CD8+ T cells from blood, taken at day -245 from a patient whose treatment included autologous EBV-specific T cells and nivolumab. These receptors all come from a man aged 35 to 55 with nasopharyngeal carcinoma.

This chain joins TRBV12-3 or TRBV12-4 and TRBJ2-7, with D unclear. This CDR3 comprises 13 residues. Trimming pared 2 bases from V and 2 bases from J, leaving 7 bases between. CDR3 loop: CASSLSLTYEQYF. The DNA of the CDR3 is TGTGCCAGCAGTTTATCCCTTACCTACGAGCAGTACTTC.

CDR3 sequence (DNA): TGTGCCAGCAGTTTTGGACCCCACGATACGCAGTATTTT. Translating gives CASSFGPHDTQYF. V usage is TRBV12-3 or TRBV12-4 and J usage is TRBJ2-3; D is unclear. V lost 3 bases and J 6 bases, leaving 10 bases between the germline ends. The CDR3 extends over 13 amino acids.

The chain employs TRBV4-3 and TRBJ2-5; D not certain. Trimming cost V 0 bases and J 9 bases, with 17 bases left between them. In germline, CDR1 is LGHNA, CDR2 YSLEER. The CDR3 covers 15 residues. CDR3 sequence reads: CASSQDVERNRAQYF. For the CDR3, the DNA is TGCGCCAGCAGCCAAGATGTTGAGAGAAACCGAGCCCAGTACTTC.

The chain is built from TRBV27 and TRBJ1-6; the D gene is possibly TRBD1 (6 bases). The CDR3 runs to 14 residues. In germline, CDR1 is MNHEY, CDR2 SMNVEV (reference sequence). V was clipped by 2 bases and J by 7 bases, with 9 bases between them. The CDR3 is CASSLDRSNSPLHF. The CDR3 DNA is TGTGCCAGCAGTTTAGACAGGAGCAATTCACCCCTCCACTTT.

The rearrangement joins TRBV9 to TRBJ2-5; no definite D call. Trimming shortened V by 0 bases and J by 5 bases, and 17 bases separated the two germline ends. CDR3 length: 16 residues. From germline, CDR1 is SGDLS and CDR2 YYNGEE. The CDR3 loop is CASSVARTDGMETQYF. The DNA of the CDR3 is TGTGCCAGCAGCGTAGCTCGAACGGATGGGATGGAGACCCAGTACTTC.

The chain joins TRBV12-3 or TRBV12-4 to TRBJ2-1; D is undetermined. This CDR3 has 11 amino acids. With 5 bases removed from V and 10 bases from J, the gap between germline ends came to 9 bases. Here the CDR3 reads CASSVSREQFF. Here the CDR3 DNA reads TGTGCCAGCAGTGTAAGTAGAGAGCAGTTCTTC.

A single count supports this clone. The chain is built from TRBV7-2 and TRBJ2-7; tentative D call: TRBD2 (5 bases). V was trimmed by 4 bases and J by 0 bases, leaving 19 bases between them. The germline V gene encodes CDR1 SGHTA and CDR2 FQGNSA. The CDR3 consists of 17 residues. The CDR3 coding sequence is TGTGCCAGCAGCTCCTCCCTACGAGGGATGCTCTCCTACGAGCAGTACTTC. Translated: CASSSSLRGMLSYEQYF.

This chain connects TRBV7-8 to TRBJ1-2; D is unresolved. The germline V gene encodes CDR1 SGHVS and CDR2 FQNEAQ. This CDR3 spans 15 amino acids. The germline V and J ends were trimmed by 5 bases and 4 bases, with 17 bases remaining between them. The CDR3 nucleotides are TGTGCCAGCAGCCCATCCATCGAGGGTGCCTATGGCTACACCTTC. Amino acid sequence: CASSPSIEGAYGYTF.

The chain carries TRBV4-2 and TRBJ2-1; TRBD2 agrees at 8 bases. The trim removed 0 bases at V and 3 bases at J, leaving 4 bases unmatched. This CDR3 comprises 16 residues. CDR1 and CDR2 from the germline V gene are LGHNA and YNFKEQ. The CDR3 sequence: CASSQDTSGNYNEQFF. The CDR3 DNA follows: TGTGCCAGCAGCCAAGATACTAGCGGAAACTACAATGAGCAGTTCTTC.

The chain uses TRBV9 and TRBJ2-5; D gene uncertain. Germline V CDR1 and CDR2: SGDLS, YYNGEE. Trimming left V 3 bases short and J 2 bases short, with 5 bases between. This CDR3 is 12 amino acids long. The CDR3 DNA reads as TGTGCCAGCAGCGCCAATCAAGAGACCCAGTACTTC. Translating gives CASSANQETQYF.

The V gene is TRBV21-1, the J gene TRBJ2-7. TRBV21-1 is given as a pseudogene. There are 11 residues in the CDR3. The DNA for the CDR3 is TGTGCCAGCAGCAAAACCTACGAGCAGTACTTC. It yields the protein CASSKTYEQYF.

This clone has only a few counts. The V call is TRBV2, the J call TRBJ1-5; D is uncertain. The germline gives CDR1 SNHLY, CDR2 FYNNEI. This CDR3 contains 15 residues. Deletions cut 3 bases from V and 4 bases from J, with 13 bases between. The CDR3 sequence: CASSDIITVNQPQHF. The CDR3 DNA is TGTGCCAGCAGTGATATAATTACCGTTAATCAGCCCCAGCATTTT. Drawing the rest from reference TRBV2 and TRBJ1-5, the complete variable domain is EPEVTQTPSHQVTQMGQEVILRCVPISNHLYFYWYRQILGQKVEFLVSFYNNEISEKSEIFDDQFSVERPDGSNFTLKIRSTKLEDSAMYFCASSDIITVNQPQHFGDGTRLSIL.

This clone was detected only a few times. This sample includes further DNA sequences coding for the same CDR3. The chain combines TRBV29-1 with TRBJ2-7; possibly TRBD2 for D (7 bases). CDR1 SQVTM and CDR2 ANQGSEA come from the germline V gene. The CDR3 extends over 12 amino acids. Trimming stripped 6 bases from V and 1 base from J, with 10 bases between. CDR3 in amino acids: CSVGGQSYEQYF. The CDR3 DNA reads TGCAGCGTGGGGGGGCAGTCCTACGAGCAGTACTTC.

This clone was seen more than once but under ten times. The V call is TRBV6-5, the J call TRBJ1-4; perhaps TRBD1 as D (5 bases). V lost 5 bases and J 8 bases, leaving 18 bases between the germline ends. This CDR3 region has 15 residues. Per germline, CDR1 MNHEY and CDR2 SVGAGI. CDR3 sequence (DNA): TGTGCCAGCAGTCTATATGGGCAGGGACGAGAAAAACTGTTTTTT. It translates to CASSLYGQGREKLFF.

The chain uses TRBV28 and TRBJ1-4; possibly TRBD1 for D (6 bases). The length of the CDR3 is 16 residues. CDR1 and CDR2 (germline): MDHEN, SYDVKM. Trimming took 2 bases from V and 6 from J, leaving 16 bases between them. The CDR3 spells CASSLPQGGGHEKLFF. CDR3 DNA sequence: TGTGCCAGCAGTTTACCTCAGGGAGGGGGTCATGAAAAACTGTTTTTT.

The CDR3 DNA sequence: TGTGCCACCAGCAGAGAAACAGGGGGCAGGGGCTCCTACAATGAGCAGTTCTTC. Amino acid sequence: CATSRETGGRGSYNEQFF. The chain carries TRBV15 and TRBJ2-1; 9 positions agree with TRBD1. Germline lookup yields CDR1 LNHNV and CDR2 YYDKDF (reference sequence). This CDR3 comprises 18 residues. Trimming cost V 0 bases and J 0 bases; bases outside gene matches: 6.

V and J are TRBV7-3 and TRBJ2-7, with D perhaps given as TRBD1 or TRBD2 (5 bases each). There are 14 residues in the CDR3. The V gene lost 7 bases and the J gene lost 1 base, with 14 bases spanning the gap. From germline, CDR1 is SGHTA and CDR2 FQGTGA. DNA for the CDR3: TGTGCCAGCAACCAGGGACCGATGTCCTACGAGCAGTACTTC. It yields the protein CASNQGPMSYEQYF.

This sequence joins TRBV4-2 and TRBJ2-7; D not resolved. V shed 4 bases and J shed 6 bases, with 19 bases lying between them. The CDR3 is 15 residues long. Per germline, CDR1 LGHNA and CDR2 YNFKEQ. CDR3: CASSPTRLSAGEQYF. The CDR3 DNA reads as TGTGCCAGCAGCCCCACCCGACTGAGCGCAGGCGAGCAGTACTTC.

The genes are TRBV15 and TRBJ1-5, with D unclear. Between the trimmed V and J ends, which lost 4 bases and 5 bases, there was a span of 15 bases. This CDR3 is 15 amino acids long. The V gene's germline CDR1 is LNHNV and CDR2 YYDKDF (reference sequence). CDR3 in amino acids: CATSTGLGGYQPQHF. As DNA, the CDR3 is TGTGCCACCAGCACCGGACTCGGAGGGTATCAGCCCCAGCATTTT.

The V call is TRBV13, the J call TRBJ2-2; D not resolved. Germline CDR1 reads PRHDT; CDR2 reads FYEKMQ (reference sequence). V shed 1 base and J shed 1 base, with 7 bases lying between them. The CDR3 contains 15 residues. CDR3 sequence reads: CASSLVPENTGELFF. The CDR3, as DNA: TGTGCCAGCAGCTTAGTTCCAGAGAACACCGGGGAGCTGTTTTTT.

J is TRBJ1-5 and V is TRBV5-6, with D unresolved. The CDR3 runs to 16 residues. V dropped 3 bases and J dropped 1 base, with 14 bases sitting between them. Germline-derived CDR1 and CDR2 are SGHDT and YYEEEE. The CDR3 region is CASSSARGLSNQPQHF. In nucleotides, the CDR3 is TGTGCCAGCAGCTCGGCGCGGGGTCTAAGCAATCAGCCCCAGCATTTT.

The chain couples TRBV9 to TRBJ1-4; D is unresolved. The V end lost 2 bases, the J end lost 14 bases, and 13 bases lay between the germline ends. Per the germline V gene, CDR1 is SGDLS and CDR2 is YYNGEE. The CDR3 loop spans 12 amino acids. DNA of the CDR3: TGTGCCAGCAGCGTGACACGCGGCCATCTGTTTTTT. Its protein is CASSVTRGHLFF. Supplemented by reference TRBV9 and TRBJ1-4, the full variable domain reads DSGVTQTPKHLITATGQRVTLRCSPRSGDLSVYWYQQSLDQGLQFLIQYYNGEERAKGNILERFSAQQFPDLHSELNLSSLELGDSALYFCASSVTRGHLFFGSGTQLSVL.

The chain combines TRBV7-2 with TRBJ2-7, with D perhaps matching TRBD2 (6 bases). V lost 5 bases and J lost 3, with 20 bases in between. The V gene's germline CDR1 is SGHTA and CDR2 FQGNSA. The CDR3 extends over 16 amino acids. The CDR3 DNA is TGTGCCAGCAGCCCAGTAGGGCAGGGCGGGGTCTACGAGCAGTACTTC. It encodes CASSPVGQGGVYEQYF.